These 21 T cell receptor beta chains share one sample of origin, sequenced in a study of blood T cell repertoires in COVID-19. The protocol was immunoSEQ multiplex PCR, while the TCRdb copy is restricted to in-frame clones and leaves out a portion. Of about 230,000 clones in the sample, roughly 80% were seen once. The sequenced sample was peripheral blood. The receptors derive from a woman in her 50s with acute or convalescent COVID-19.

The chain recombines TRBV30 with TRBJ1-5; 10 bases line up with TRBD1. CDR1 is GTSNPN and CDR2 is SVGIG in the germline V gene (reference sequence). V lost 0 bases, J lost 2 bases, and 10 bases stayed unmatched. This CDR3 region has 18 residues. CDR3 coding DNA: TGTGCCTGGAGTGTAGGGGACAGGGGCGCGGGTGGCAATCAGCCCCAGCATTTT. Amino acids: CAWSVGDRGAGGNQPQHF. Based on the CDR3 plus reference TRBV30 and TRBJ1-5, the full variable domain is SQTIHQWPATLVQPVGSPLSLECTVEGTSNPNLYWYRQAAGRGLQLLFYSVGIGQISSEVPQNLSASRPQDRQFILSSKKLLLSDSGFYLCAWSVGDRGAGGNQPQHFGDGTRLSIL.

V and J are TRBV30 and TRBJ1-4, with no clear D. The V and J ends lost 1 base and 4 bases respectively, with 7 bases between them. The germline V gene has CDR1 GTSNPN and CDR2 SVGIG (reference sequence). The CDR3 totals 13 residues. This CDR3 is CAWSARVNEKLFF. CDR3 bases: TGTGCCTGGAGTGCCCGGGTTAATGAAAAACTGTTTTTT.

This clone was recorded once. This chain connects TRBV4-1 to TRBJ2-7; D might be TRBD2 (6 bases). This CDR3 has 14 residues. The germline V gene has CDR1 MGHRA and CDR2 YSYEKL. Deletions cut 4 bases from V and 5 bases from J, with 15 bases between. In DNA form, the CDR3 reads TGCGCCAGCAGCCGCGGGACGGGGCGCAACGAGCAGTACTTC. It translates to CASSRGTGRNEQYF.

About this clone: At one end the junction does not follow the germline gene, possibly because of a read error. The V call is TRBV19, the J call TRBJ2-5; D may be TRBD2 (6 bases). Germline V gene data show CDR1 as LNHDA and CDR2 as SQIVND (reference sequence). The CDR3 length is 16 residues. For the CDR3, the DNA is TGTGCCAGCCGCTCACCGTTCCGGGGGTCAGGAGAGGCCCAGTACTTC. It translates to CASRSPFRGSGEAQYF. Combining the CDR3 with reference TRBV19 and TRBJ2-5 gives the whole variable domain DGGITQSPKYLFRKEGQNVTLSCEQNLNHDAMYWYRQDPGQGLRLIYYSQIVNDFQKGDIAEGYSVSREKKESFPLTVTSAQKNPTAFYLCASRSPFRGSGEAQYFGPGTRLLVL.

In its sample, this clone was seen once. This chain uses TRBV4-2 with TRBJ1-4, with 11 bases lining up with TRBD1. Germline V gene data show CDR1 as LGHNA and CDR2 as YNFKEQ. The CDR3 contains 20 residues. V lost 4 bases, J lost 0 bases, and 13 bases stayed unmatched. The CDR3 nucleotides read TGTGCCAGCAGCCCTAAAGGGACAGGGGGAGGGGCCGCAACTAATGAAAAACTGTTTTTT. It is translated as CASSPKGTGGGAATNEKLFF.

This clone occurred a few times. Other DNA sequences in this specimen translate into the identical CDR3. This sequence joins TRBV19 and TRBJ1-1; D unclear. Trimming left V 1 base short and J 1 base short, with 4 bases between. Germline CDR1 is LNHDA and CDR2 is SQIVND (reference sequence). The CDR3 is made up of 13 amino acids. CDR3 DNA sequence: TGTGCCAGTAGTATAGGGCAGAACACTGAAGCTTTCTTT. Encoded protein: CASSIGQNTEAFF.

V and J are TRBV5-8 and TRBJ1-2, with 10 bases identical to TRBD1. V was clipped by 0 bases and J by 8 bases; unmatched bases: 4. Germline-derived CDR1 and CDR2 are SGHTS and YDEGEE. The CDR3 sequence is 14 residues long. As DNA, the CDR3 is TGTGCCAGCAGCTTGGGGGACAGGGGAGCGGGCTACACCTTC. Its protein is CASSLGDRGAGYTF.

The chain has TRBV30 and TRBJ2-6; TRBD1 matches 9 bases. The CDR3 runs 17 residues. V lost 7 bases to trimming and J lost 0 bases; unmatched junction nucleotides: 10. CDR1 and CDR2 from the germline V gene are GTSNPN and SVGIG (reference sequence). The CDR3 reads CASSRPGQGSGANVLTF. In DNA form, the CDR3 reads TGTGCCTCCTCCAGACCGGGACAGGGCTCTGGGGCCAACGTCCTGACTTTC. Full variable domain (remainder filled in from reference TRBV30 and TRBJ2-6): SQTIHQWPATLVQPVGSPLSLECTVEGTSNPNLYWYRQAAGRGLQLLFYSVGIGQISSEVPQNLSASRPQDRQFILSSKKLLLSDSGFYLCASSRPGQGSGANVLTFGAGSRLTVL.

In its sample, this clone was seen many times. V gene TRBV5-1 combines with J gene TRBJ1-3, with TRBD1 matching 10 bases. V dropped 4 bases and J dropped 4; count of bases not matched to a gene: 5. The CDR3 totals 15 residues. Looked up from germline, CDR1 is SGHRS and CDR2 is YFSETQ. The CDR3 is CASSPGTGAGNTIYF. CDR3 nucleotide sequence: TGCGCCAGCAGCCCCGGGACAGGGGCCGGAAACACCATATATTTT.

The rearrangement links TRBV19 to TRBJ2-2, with 8 bases identical to TRBD2. The CDR3 covers 14 residues. Germline V lookup: CDR1 LNHDA, CDR2 SQIVND (reference sequence). Unmatched junction bases numbered 5, after V lost 7 bases and J lost 4 bases. The CDR3 here is CASMAGGFTGELFF. CDR3 coding DNA: TGTGCCAGTATGGCGGGAGGATTCACCGGGGAGCTGTTTTTT.

This chain joins TRBV5-1 and TRBJ2-1; 14 nucleotides match TRBD2. Germline V gene lookup returns CDR1 SGHRS and CDR2 YFSETQ. The CDR3 has 15 amino acids. The V gene end was trimmed by 4 bases and the J gene end by 10 bases; junction bases not matched to a gene: 7. The CDR3 coding sequence is TGCGCCAGCAGCCACGGACTAGCGGGAGGAAGCGAGCAGTTCTTC. Translated, it gives CASSHGLAGGSEQFF.

The chain employs TRBV4-1 and TRBJ2-1; no definite D call. The CDR3 spans 13 residues. The germline V gene encodes CDR1 MGHRA and CDR2 YSYEKL. Deletions cut 1 base from V and 8 bases from J, with 9 bases between. DNA for the CDR3: TGCGCCAGCAGCCAAGCCCCTGGAGATGAGCAGTTCTTC. It encodes CASSQAPGDEQFF.

This clone has a single count. This chain uses TRBV7-9 with TRBJ2-5, with D maybe TRBD1 (6 bases). This CDR3 spans 16 amino acids. Trimming shortened V by 4 bases and J by 0 bases, and 15 bases separated the two germline ends. In germline, CDR1 is SEHNR, CDR2 FQNEAQ (reference sequence). This CDR3 reads CASSSGQMSYQETQYF. Written as DNA, the CDR3 is TGTGCCAGCAGCTCCGGACAGATGTCGTACCAAGAGACCCAGTACTTC. Full variable domain (remainder filled in from reference TRBV7-9 and TRBJ2-5): DTGVSQNPRHKITKRGQNVTFRCDPISEHNRLYWYRQTLGQGPEFLTYFQNEAQLEKSRLLSDRFSAERPKGSFSTLEIQRTEQGDSAMYLCASSSGQMSYQETQYFGPGTRLLVL.

The table lists this clone with a count of one. V is TRBV28 and J is TRBJ1-5; 8 bases fit TRBD1. Germline lookup yields CDR1 MDHEN and CDR2 SYDVKM. There are 15 residues in the CDR3. With V trimmed by 7 bases and J by 3 bases, 8 bases remained unmatched. The CDR3 region is CASKREDRVNQPQHF. The CDR3, as DNA: TGTGCCAGCAAACGTGAGGACAGGGTCAATCAGCCCCAGCATTTT. Full variable domain (outside the CDR3, taken from reference TRBV28 and TRBJ1-5): DVKVTQSSRYLVKRTGEKVFLECVQDMDHENMFWYRQDPGLGLRLIYFSYDVKMKEKGDIPEGYSVSREKKERFSLILESASTNQTSMYLCASKREDRVNQPQHFGDGTRLSIL.

The chain carries TRBV28 and TRBJ2-2; 8 nucleotides agree with TRBD2. Per germline, CDR1 MDHEN and CDR2 SYDVKM. The CDR3 has 15 residues. Trimming took 7 bases from V and 4 from J; bases not matched to a gene: 8. In DNA, the CDR3 is TGTGCCAGCACCCGTAGCGGGACCCCCACCGGGGAGCTGTTTTTT. It encodes CASTRSGTPTGELFF.

V is TRBV10-1 and J is TRBJ2-2, with D possibly TRBD2 on 5 matching bases. The germline V and J ends were trimmed by 2 bases and 5 bases, with 6 bases remaining between them. From germline, CDR1 is WNHNN and CDR2 SYGVQD (reference sequence). CDR3 length equals 13 residues. CDR3 nucleotide sequence: TGCGCCAGCAGTGAGAGGGAGACCGGGGAGCTGTTTTTT. Translated: CASSERETGELFF.

V usage is TRBV5-6 and J usage is TRBJ1-1; the match to TRBD1 covers 7 bases. The CDR3 consists of 13 residues. The germline CDR1 and CDR2 sequences are SGHDT and YYEEEE. The junction had 4 bases not matched to a gene; V was cut back by 1 base and J by 7 bases. The CDR3 loop is CASSLRSGGEAFF. The CDR3 bases are TGTGCCAGCAGCTTGAGGTCAGGGGGTGAAGCTTTCTTT.

V gene TRBV6-5 combines with J gene TRBJ1-6; D is undetermined. Germline lookup yields CDR1 MNHEY and CDR2 SVGAGI. The CDR3 extends over 12 amino acids. V was clipped by 6 bases and J by 7 bases, with 7 bases between them. The CDR3 spells CASRAGNSPLHF. CDR3 nucleotides: TGTGCCAGCAGGGCAGGAAATTCACCCCTCCACTTT.

The chain joins TRBV15 to TRBJ2-5, with TRBD1 as a possible D gene (8 bases). Per germline, CDR1 LNHNV and CDR2 YYDKDF (reference sequence). Deletions cut 3 bases from V and 5 bases from J, with 19 bases between. CDR3 length equals 16 residues. CDR3 DNA sequence: TGTGCCACCAGCAGGGGCTACAGGGGGGGCCCCGAGACCCAGTACTTC. It codes for CATSRGYRGGPETQYF.

This clone showed up just once. This chain links TRBV5-1 with TRBJ1-2, with TRBD1 matching 7 bases. Germline V gene sequence: CDR1 SGHRS, CDR2 YFSETQ. The CDR3 length is 15 residues. V lost 4 bases to trimming and J lost 4 bases; unmatched junction nucleotides: 10. The CDR3 region has the DNA TGCGCCAGCAGCACCTGGACAGGCACCGGCTATGGCTACACCTTC. Protein sequence: CASSTWTGTGYGYTF. The entire variable domain, with the rest obtained from reference TRBV5-1 and TRBJ1-2, is as follows: KAGVTQTPRYLIKTRGQQVTLSCSPISGHRSVSWYQQTPGQGLQFLFEYFSETQRNKGNFPGRFSGRQFSNSRSEMNVSTLELGDSALYLCASSTWTGTGYGYTFGSGTRLTVV.

CDR3 nucleotides: TGTGCCAGCAGCTTGTACGTAACAGGGGAACCCTCTGGAAACACCATATATTTT. Encoded protein: CASSLYVTGEPSGNTIYF. This chain links TRBV5-6 with TRBJ1-3; TRBD1 aligns across 7 bases. The junction had 10 bases not matched to a gene; V was cut back by 1 base and J by 0 bases. The CDR3 is 18 residues long. The V gene's germline CDR1 is SGHDT and CDR2 YYEEEE.